The clone carrying this TCR beta chain has just a few counts. Per the authors' pipeline: Estimation of nucleated cell counts relied on the amplification of reference gene primers. Sequencing used immunoSEQ multiplex PCR; TCRdb keeps in-frame clones, though not all of them. The DNA was the basis for D and trimming; V, J and clone size are from that table. The sample lists tens of thousands of clones; about 87% were seen once. The record originates from a study of blood T cell repertoires in COVID-19. Overall study: T cells, B-cell-depleted T cells, or PBMCs provided the cDNA or gDNA that served as material.

Germline V lookup: CDR1 MNHEY, CDR2 SMNVEV (reference sequence). The CDR3 has 17 residues. With 1 base clipped from V and 7 bases from J, the junction kept 7 bases outside the gene matches. The chain joins TRBV27 to TRBJ1-6; 10 bases line up with TRBD1. The specimen was peripheral blood. This clonotype originated in a man older than 75 with active or convalescent COVID-19. In DNA form, the CDR3 reads TGTGCCAGCAGTTTATTGTCCGGGACAGGGGCGAATTCACCCCTCCACTTT. It yields the protein CASSLLSGTGANSPLHF.